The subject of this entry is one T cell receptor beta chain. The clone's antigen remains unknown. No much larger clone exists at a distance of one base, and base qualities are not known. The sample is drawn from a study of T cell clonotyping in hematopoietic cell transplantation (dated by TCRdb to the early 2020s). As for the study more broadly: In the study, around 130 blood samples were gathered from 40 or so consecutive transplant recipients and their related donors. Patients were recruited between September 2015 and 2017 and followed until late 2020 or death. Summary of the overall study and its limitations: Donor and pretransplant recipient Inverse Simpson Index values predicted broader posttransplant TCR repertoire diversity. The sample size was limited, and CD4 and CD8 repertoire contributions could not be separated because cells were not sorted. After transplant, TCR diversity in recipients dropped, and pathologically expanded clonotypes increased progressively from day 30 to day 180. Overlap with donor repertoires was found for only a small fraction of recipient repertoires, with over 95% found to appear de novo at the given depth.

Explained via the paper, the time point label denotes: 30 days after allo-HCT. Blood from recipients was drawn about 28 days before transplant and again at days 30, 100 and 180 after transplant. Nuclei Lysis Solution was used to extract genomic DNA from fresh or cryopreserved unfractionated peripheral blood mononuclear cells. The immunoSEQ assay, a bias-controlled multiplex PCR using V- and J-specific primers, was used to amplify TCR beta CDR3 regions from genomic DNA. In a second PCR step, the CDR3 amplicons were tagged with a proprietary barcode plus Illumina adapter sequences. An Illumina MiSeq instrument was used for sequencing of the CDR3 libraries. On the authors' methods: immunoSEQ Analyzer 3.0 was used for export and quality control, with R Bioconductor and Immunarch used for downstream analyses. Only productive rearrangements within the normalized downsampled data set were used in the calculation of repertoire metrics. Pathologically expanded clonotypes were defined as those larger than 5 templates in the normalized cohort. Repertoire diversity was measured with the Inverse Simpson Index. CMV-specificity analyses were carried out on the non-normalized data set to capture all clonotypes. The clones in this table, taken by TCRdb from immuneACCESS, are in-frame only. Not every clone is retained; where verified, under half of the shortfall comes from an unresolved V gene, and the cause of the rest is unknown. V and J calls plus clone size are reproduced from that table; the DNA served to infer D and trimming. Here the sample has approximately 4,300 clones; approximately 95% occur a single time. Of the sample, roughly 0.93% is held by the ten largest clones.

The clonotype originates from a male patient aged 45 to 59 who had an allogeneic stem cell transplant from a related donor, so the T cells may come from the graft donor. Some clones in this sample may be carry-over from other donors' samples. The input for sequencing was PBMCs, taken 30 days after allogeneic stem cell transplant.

The sequence in DNA is TGCACCAGCAGGTTTCCGTTTTGTGCGAAGACCTATGGCTACACCTTC. This gives the protein CTSRFPFCAKTYGYTF. The chain is made from TRBV1 and TRBJ1-2. TRBV1 is labeled a pseudogene. Its CDR3 holds 16 amino acids, cysteine through phenylalanine. Only the CDR3 region is kept as DNA, spanning 48 bases read in frame from base 1.